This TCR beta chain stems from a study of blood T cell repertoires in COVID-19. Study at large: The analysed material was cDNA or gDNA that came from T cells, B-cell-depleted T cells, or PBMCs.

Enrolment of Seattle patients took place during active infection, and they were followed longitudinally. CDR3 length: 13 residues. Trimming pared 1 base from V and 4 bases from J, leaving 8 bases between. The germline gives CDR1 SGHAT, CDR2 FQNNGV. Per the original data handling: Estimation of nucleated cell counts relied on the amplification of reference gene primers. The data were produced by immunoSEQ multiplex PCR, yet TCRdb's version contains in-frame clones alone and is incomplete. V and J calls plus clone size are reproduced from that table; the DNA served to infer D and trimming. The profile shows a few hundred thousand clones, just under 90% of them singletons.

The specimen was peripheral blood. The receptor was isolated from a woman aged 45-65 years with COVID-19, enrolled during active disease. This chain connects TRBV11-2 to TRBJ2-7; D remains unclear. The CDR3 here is CASSLGASYEQYF. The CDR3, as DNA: TGTGCCAGCAGCTTAGGGGCTTCATACGAGCAGTACTTC. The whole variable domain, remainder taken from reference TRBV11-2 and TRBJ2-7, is EAGVAQSPRYKIIEKRQSVAFWCNPISGHATLYWYQQILGQGPKLLIQFQNNGVVDDSQLPKDRFSAERLKGVDSTLKIQPAKLEDSAVYLCASSLGASYEQYFGPGTRLTVT.